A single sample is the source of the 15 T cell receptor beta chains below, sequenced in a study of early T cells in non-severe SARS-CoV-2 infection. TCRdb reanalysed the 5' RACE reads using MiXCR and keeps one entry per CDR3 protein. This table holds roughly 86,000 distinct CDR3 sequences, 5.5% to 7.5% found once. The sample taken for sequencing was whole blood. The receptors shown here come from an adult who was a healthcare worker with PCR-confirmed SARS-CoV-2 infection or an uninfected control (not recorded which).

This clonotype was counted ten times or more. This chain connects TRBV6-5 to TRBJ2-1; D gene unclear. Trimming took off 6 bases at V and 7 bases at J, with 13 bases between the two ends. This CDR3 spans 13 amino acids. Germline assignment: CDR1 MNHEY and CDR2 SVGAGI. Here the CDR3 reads CASSRIQENEQFF. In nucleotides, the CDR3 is TGTGCCAGCAGCCGCATCCAAGAGAATGAGCAGTTCTTC.

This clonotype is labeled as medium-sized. Here the CDR3 reads CSASSGREHSPLHF. The DNA of the CDR3 is TGCAGTGCTAGTTCCGGCAGGGAGCATTCACCCCTCCACTTT. The chain carries TRBV20-1 and TRBJ1-6; maybe TRBD1 (5 bases). V was cut by 3 bases and J by 8 bases, with 14 bases left in between. CDR1 DFQATT and CDR2 SNEGSKA come from the germline V gene (reference sequence). The CDR3 covers 14 residues.

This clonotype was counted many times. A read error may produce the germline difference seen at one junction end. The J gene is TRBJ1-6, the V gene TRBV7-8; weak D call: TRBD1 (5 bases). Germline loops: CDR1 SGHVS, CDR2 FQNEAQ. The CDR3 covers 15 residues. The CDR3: CASRREGSYNSPLHF. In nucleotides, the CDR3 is TGTGCCAGCAGGCGGGAGGGGAGTTATAATTCACCCCTCCATTTT.

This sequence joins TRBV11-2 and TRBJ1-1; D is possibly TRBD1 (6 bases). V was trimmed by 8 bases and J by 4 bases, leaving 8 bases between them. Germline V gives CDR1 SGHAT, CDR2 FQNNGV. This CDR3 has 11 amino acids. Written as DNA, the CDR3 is TGTGCCAGCGTACAGGGCACTGAAGCTTTCTTT. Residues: CASVQGTEAFF.

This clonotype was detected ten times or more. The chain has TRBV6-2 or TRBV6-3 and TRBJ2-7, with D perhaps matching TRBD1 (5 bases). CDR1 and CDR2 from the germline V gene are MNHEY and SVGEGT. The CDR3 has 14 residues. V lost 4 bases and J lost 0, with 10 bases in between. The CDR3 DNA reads TGTGCCAGCAGTTTCGACAGAAACTCCTACGAGCAGTACTTC. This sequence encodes CASSFDRNSYEQYF.

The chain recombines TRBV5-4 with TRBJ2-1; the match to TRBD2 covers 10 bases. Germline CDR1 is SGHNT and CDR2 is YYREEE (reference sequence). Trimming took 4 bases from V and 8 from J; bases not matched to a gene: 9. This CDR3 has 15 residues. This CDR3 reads CASSRSSGSSDEQFF. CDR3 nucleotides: TGTGCCAGCAGCCGCTCTAGCGGGAGTTCTGATGAGCAGTTCTTC.

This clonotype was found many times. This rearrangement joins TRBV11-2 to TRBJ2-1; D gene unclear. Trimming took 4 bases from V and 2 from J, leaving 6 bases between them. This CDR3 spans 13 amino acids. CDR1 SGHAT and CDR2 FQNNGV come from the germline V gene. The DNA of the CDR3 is TGTGCCAGCAGCTACGTAACCTACAATGAGCAGTTCTTC. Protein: CASSYVTYNEQFF.

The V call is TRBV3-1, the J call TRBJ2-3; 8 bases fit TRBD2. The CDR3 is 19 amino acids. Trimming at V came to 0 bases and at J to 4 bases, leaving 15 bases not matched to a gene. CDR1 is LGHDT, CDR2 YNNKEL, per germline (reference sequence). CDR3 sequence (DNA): TGTGCCAGCAGCCAAGATTCGGGGGGGGCGTGGAGGAGATCAGATACGCAGTATTTT. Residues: CASSQDSGGAWRRSDTQYF.

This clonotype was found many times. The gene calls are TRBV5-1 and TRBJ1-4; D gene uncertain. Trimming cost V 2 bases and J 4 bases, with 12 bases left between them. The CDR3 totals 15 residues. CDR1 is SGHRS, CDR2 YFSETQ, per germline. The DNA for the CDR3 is TGCGCCAGCAGCTTATTGGACGGGCGTAATGAAAAACTGTTTTTT. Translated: CASSLLDGRNEKLFF. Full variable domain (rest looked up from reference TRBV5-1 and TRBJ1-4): KAGVTQTPRYLIKTRGQQVTLSCSPISGHRSVSWYQQTPGQGLQFLFEYFSETQRNKGNFPGRFSGRQFSNSRSEMNVSTLELGDSALYLCASSLLDGRNEKLFFGSGTQLSVL.

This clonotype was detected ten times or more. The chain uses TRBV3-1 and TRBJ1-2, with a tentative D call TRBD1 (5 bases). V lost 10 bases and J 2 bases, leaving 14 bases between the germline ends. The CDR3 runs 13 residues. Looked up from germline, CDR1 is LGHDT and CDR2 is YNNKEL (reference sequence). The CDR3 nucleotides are TGTGCCACGAGCCGGGACCTAAACTATGGCTACACCTTC. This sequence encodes CATSRDLNYGYTF. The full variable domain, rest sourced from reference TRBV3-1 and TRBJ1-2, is DTAVSQTPKYLVTQMGNDKSIKCEQNLGHDTMYWYKQDSKKFLKIMFSYNNKELIINETVPNRFSPKSPDKAHLNLHINSLELGDSAVYFCATSRDLNYGYTFGSGTRLTVV.

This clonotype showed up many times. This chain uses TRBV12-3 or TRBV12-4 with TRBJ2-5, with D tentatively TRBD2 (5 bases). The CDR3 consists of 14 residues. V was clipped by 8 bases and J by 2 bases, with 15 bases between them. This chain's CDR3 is CASAMGGLQETQYF. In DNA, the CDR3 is TGTGCCAGCGCAATGGGCGGGTTACAAGAGACCCAGTACTTC.

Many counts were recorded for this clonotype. CDR3 loop: CATRHDPYNEQFF. The CDR3 nucleotides are TGTGCCACCCGACATGACCCCTACAATGAGCAGTTCTTC. The chain joins TRBV10-3 to TRBJ2-1, with D hard to call. V lost 10 bases and J 2 bases, leaving 12 bases between the germline ends. CDR1 is ENHRY, CDR2 SYGVKD, per germline. The CDR3 runs to 13 residues.

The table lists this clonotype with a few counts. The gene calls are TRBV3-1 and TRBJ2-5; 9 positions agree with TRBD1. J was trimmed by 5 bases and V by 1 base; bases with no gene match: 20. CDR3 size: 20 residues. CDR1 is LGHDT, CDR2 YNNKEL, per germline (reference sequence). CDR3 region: CASSQVLGQGAGSNEETQYF. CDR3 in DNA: TGTGCCAGCAGCCAAGTACTGGGACAGGGAGCGGGGAGCAACGAGGAGACCCAGTACTTC.

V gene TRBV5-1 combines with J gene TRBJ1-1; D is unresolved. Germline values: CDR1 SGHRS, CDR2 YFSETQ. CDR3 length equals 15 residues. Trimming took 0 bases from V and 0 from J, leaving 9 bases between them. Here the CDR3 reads CASSLAGGVNTEAFF. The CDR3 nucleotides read TGCGCCAGCAGCTTGGCCGGAGGAGTGAACACTGAAGCTTTCTTT.

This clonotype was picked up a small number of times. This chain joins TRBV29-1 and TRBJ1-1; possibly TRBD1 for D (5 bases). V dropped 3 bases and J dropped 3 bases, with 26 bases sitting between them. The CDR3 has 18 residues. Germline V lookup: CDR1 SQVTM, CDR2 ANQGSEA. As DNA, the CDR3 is TGCAGCGTTGATCAGCGCGGCCGAGGAGGGGCCATGGACACTGAAGCTTTCTTT. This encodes CSVDQRGRGGAMDTEAFF.